The present TCR beta chain was sequenced within a study of immune characteristics of hereditary and idiopathic chronic pancreatitis. Study-wide results and limits: Higher disease severity scores went with more productive TCR rearrangements.

The method was immunoSEQ multiplex PCR; TCRdb's version includes in-frame clones alone and lacks a portion of them. The profile covers roughly 14,000 clones, with about 70% appearing a single time and 12% to 15% taken by the ten largest. A remark on this clone: Its antigen is unidentified.

Chronic pancreatitis tissue was collected during total pancreatectomy with islet autotransplantation. Genomic DNA was extracted directly from bulk pancreas tissue without T cell sorting. The source of this sequence is a human donor with chronic pancreatitis. The sample was pancreas tissue with hereditary chronic pancreatitis.

The CDR3 spells CASSLGRPRTEAFF. CDR3 sequence (DNA): TGTGCCAGCAGCTTGGGACGTCCTAGGACTGAAGCTTTCTTT. The rearrangement links TRBV5-6 to TRBJ1-1, with D uncertain. V lost 0 bases to trimming and J lost 5 bases, with 11 bases between them. Looked up from germline, CDR1 is SGHDT and CDR2 is YYEEEE. This CDR3 is 14 amino acids long.